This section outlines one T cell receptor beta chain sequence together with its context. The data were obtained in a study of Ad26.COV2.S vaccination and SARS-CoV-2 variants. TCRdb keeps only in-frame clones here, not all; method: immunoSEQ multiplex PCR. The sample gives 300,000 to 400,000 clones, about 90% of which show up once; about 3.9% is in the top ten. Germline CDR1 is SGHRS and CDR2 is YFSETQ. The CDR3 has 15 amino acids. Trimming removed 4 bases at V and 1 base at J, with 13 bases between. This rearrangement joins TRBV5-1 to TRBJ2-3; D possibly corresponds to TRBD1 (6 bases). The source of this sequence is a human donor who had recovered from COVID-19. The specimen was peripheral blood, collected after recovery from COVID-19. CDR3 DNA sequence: TGCGCCAGCAGCCCGTCAGGGGCCGGCACAGATACGCAGTATTTT. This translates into CASSPSGAGTDTQYF.